This is a list of T cell receptor beta chains from one sample in a study of regulatory T cells in long-lasting Graves disease. TCRdb re-called the multiplex PCR reads with MiXCR, one entry per CDR3 protein. The profile shows hundreds of thousands of distinct CDR3 sequences, about 16% of them singletons. The same sample was also used in a study of T cells in Graves' hyperthyroidism and ophthalmopathy.

Sequencing was performed on peripheral blood mononuclear cells (PBMCs), taken at new diagnosis, from a patient treated with antithyroid drugs. The receptors originated from a woman aged 40 to 65 with Graves disease. The CDR3 runs from the conserved cysteine through the conserved F or W.

v_gene	j_gene	CDR3aa
TRBV27	TRBJ2-1	CASSLWGGREEQFF
TRBV3-1	TRBJ2-7	CASSHRDRSSYEQYF
TRBV5-1	TRBJ2-3	CASSASGGGVADTQYF
TRBV5-1	TRBJ1-1	CASSLGDQAFF
TRBV28	TRBJ2-7	CASSTSGQSYEQYF
TRBV29-1	TRBJ2-7	CSVGEGLEQYF
TRBV20-1	TRBJ2-1	CSALGGGLNNEQFF
TRBV7-8	TRBJ2-1	CASSLTGAEGNEQFF
TRBV28	TRBJ1-1	CASSEGPEAFF
TRBV7-8	TRBJ2-1	CASSLVSRQSSYNEQFF
TRBV28	TRBJ1-2	CASSPTPGQGVYGYTF
TRBV6-2/TRBV6-3	TRBJ1-4	CASMRTATNEKLFF
TRBV20-1	TRBJ2-7	CSARIGTSGRYEQYF
TRBV10-3	TRBJ2-7	CAISESQAHEQYF
TRBV30	TRBJ2-7	CAWSPQSYEQYF
TRBV10-2	TRBJ2-5	CASQNRDRGSETQYF
TRBV15	TRBJ1-5	CATSSDWFSNQPQHF
TRBV27	TRBJ1-5	CASSFLGVQPQHF
TRBV20-1	TRBJ2-2	CSARVPGYNTGELFF
TRBV2	TRBJ2-1	CASSELAGIGYEQFF
TRBV7-9	TRBJ2-5	CASSFGFTAEETQYF
TRBV15	TRBJ1-1	CATSRDRGSVGTEAFF
TRBV10-3	TRBJ2-7	CAISEDRVAGDEQYF
TRBV20-1	TRBJ2-3	CSARDWTSSDTDTQYF
TRBV14	.	CASSQDGRWSRWDNEQYF
TRBV4-1	TRBJ2-3	CASSQDRWESADTQYF
TRBV7-2	TRBJ1-5	CASSWDGTGVGQPQHF
TRBV20-1	TRBJ2-3	CSAMTPSSSTDTQYF
TRBV15	TRBJ2-7	CATSSWGTEATYEQYF
TRBV5-1	TRBJ1-5	CASSFGGSESNQPQHF
TRBV5-1	TRBJ2-7	CASSLEPGASYEQYF
TRBV7-9	TRBJ1-3	CASSYPGQGENTIYF
TRBV6-1	TRBJ2-3	CASLWVGGGEQYF
TRBV3-1	.	CASSQGRGQETQYF
TRBV6-1	TRBJ2-7	CASNRADRGNEQYF
TRBV15	TRBJ1-1	CATSSQQGATEAFF
TRBV25-1	TRBJ1-1	CASTRGSGTNTEAFF
TRBV29-1	TRBJ1-1	CSGGQLSTEAFF
TRBV30	TRBJ2-3	CAWSVEPITDTQYF
TRBV7-9	TRBJ2-1	CASSLGPASGERDEQFF
TRBV20-1	TRBJ1-5	CSARDTEVSNQPQHF
TRBV7-9	TRBJ2-5	CASSLDPGQGLETQYF
TRBV5-1	TRBJ2-7	CASSLRDEQYF
TRBV11-2	TRBJ1-2	CASSSAGGGGYTF
TRBV5-1	TRBJ1-5	CASSFSRGRNQPQHF
TRBV3-1	TRBJ1-6	CASSPWTGTDNSPLHF